This entry features one T cell receptor (beta chain) sequence. Its antigen is not known. Assay version v3.0 of immunoSEQ was used, and it was run at survey level. Samples were sequenced targeting roughly 35,000-50,000 T-cell genomes each. Only in-frame clones appear in the TCRdb table, and some are missing; sequencing was by immunoSEQ multiplex PCR. The data contain about 21,000 clones, about 86% of them singletons. The CDR3 covers 16 residues. After removal of 0 bases from V and 4 bases from J, the junction contained 6 bases not matched to a gene. Germline V gene sequence: CDR1 SGHDT, CDR2 YYEEEE. These data belong to a study of long-term antiretroviral therapy in people with HIV. Every participant gave one or more pre-ART and two or more post-ART PBMC samples. The study's findings and limits: Diversity went up after ART and still fell short of transplant donor controls. Collection of the blood, which took place between about 2004 and 2018, possibly occurred under older ART regimens.

The sequences come from unsorted PBMCs, collected 0.1 years before starting antiretroviral therapy. The origin of this receptor is a man in his forties with HIV. The J gene is TRBJ2-7, the V gene TRBV5-6, with 11 bases identical to TRBD2. The CDR3 spells CASSLGLGTSGYEQYF. The CDR3 coding sequence is TGTGCCAGCAGCTTGGGGCTTGGGACTAGCGGATACGAGCAGTACTTC. Variable domain in full (rest from reference TRBV5-6 and TRBJ2-7): DAGVTQSPTHLIKTRGQQVTLRCSPKSGHDTVSWYQQALGQGPQFIFQYYEEEERQRGNFPDRFSGHQFPNYSSELNVNALLLGDSALYLCASSLGLGTSGYEQYFGPGTRLTVT.